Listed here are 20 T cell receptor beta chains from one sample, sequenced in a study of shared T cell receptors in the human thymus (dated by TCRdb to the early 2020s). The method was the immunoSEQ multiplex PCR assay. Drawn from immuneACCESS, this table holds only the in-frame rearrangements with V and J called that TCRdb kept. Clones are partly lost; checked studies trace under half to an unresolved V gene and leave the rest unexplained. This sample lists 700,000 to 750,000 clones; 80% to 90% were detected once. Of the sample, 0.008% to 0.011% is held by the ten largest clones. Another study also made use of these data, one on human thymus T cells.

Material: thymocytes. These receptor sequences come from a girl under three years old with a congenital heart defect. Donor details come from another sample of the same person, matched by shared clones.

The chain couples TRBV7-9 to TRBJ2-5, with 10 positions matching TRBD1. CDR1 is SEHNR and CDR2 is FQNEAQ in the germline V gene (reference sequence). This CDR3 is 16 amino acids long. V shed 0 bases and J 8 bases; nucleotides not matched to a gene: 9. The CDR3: CASSLAGQGTSATQYF. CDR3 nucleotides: TGTGCCAGCAGCTTAGCGGGACAGGGGACCTCCGCTACCCAGTACTTC. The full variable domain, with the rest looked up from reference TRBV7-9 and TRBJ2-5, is DTGVSQNPRHKITKRGQNVTFRCDPISEHNRLYWYRQTLGQGPEFLTYFQNEAQLEKSRLLSDRFSAERPKGSFSTLEIQRTEQGDSAMYLCASSLAGQGTSATQYFGPGTRLLVL.

The CDR3 reads CASSLRAAEGAEAFF. The CDR3 coding sequence is TGTGCCAGCAGCTTGCGGGCCGCCGAGGGGGCTGAAGCTTTCTTT. J is TRBJ1-1 and V is TRBV7-9; D is perhaps TRBD1 (6 bases). V lost 3 bases to trimming and J lost 6 bases, with 17 bases between them. The CDR3 loop spans 15 amino acids. Germline CDR1 SEHNR, CDR2 FQNEAQ (reference sequence).

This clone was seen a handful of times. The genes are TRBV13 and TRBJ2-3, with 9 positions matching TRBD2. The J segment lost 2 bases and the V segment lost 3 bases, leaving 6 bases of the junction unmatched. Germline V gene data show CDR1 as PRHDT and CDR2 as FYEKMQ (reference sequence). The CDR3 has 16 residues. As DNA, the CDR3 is TGTGCCAGCAGCTTGGGGACTAGCTTCTTCACAGATACGCAGTATTTT. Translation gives CASSLGTSFFTDTQYF.

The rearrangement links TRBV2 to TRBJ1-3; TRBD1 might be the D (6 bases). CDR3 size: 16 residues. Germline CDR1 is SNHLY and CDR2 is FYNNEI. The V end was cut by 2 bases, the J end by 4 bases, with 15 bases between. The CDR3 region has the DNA TGTGCCAGCAGTGAATTAGGACAGCCGGAGGGAAACACCATATATTTT. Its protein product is CASSELGQPEGNTIYF.

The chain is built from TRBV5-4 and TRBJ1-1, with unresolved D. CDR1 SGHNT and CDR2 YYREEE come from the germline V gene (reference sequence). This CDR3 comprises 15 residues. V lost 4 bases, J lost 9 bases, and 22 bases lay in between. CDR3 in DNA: TGTGCCAGCAGCCCGCGAAAAGATATCCCGATAAAAGCTTTCTTT. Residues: CASSPRKDIPIKAFF.

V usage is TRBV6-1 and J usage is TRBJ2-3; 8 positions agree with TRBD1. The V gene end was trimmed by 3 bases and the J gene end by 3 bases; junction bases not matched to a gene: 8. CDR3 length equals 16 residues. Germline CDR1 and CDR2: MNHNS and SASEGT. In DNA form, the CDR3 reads TGTGCCAGCAGTGACAGGGGGCGAGGGTTGACAGATACGCAGTATTTT. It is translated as CASSDRGRGLTDTQYF.

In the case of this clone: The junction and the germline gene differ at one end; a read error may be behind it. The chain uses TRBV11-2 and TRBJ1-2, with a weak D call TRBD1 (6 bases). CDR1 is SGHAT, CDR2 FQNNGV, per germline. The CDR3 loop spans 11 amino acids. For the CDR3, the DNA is TGTGCCAGCAGCTTTGTTCAGGGGAAAGCCTTC. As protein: CASSFVQGKAF. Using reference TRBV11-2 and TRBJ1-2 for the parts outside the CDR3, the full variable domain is EAGVAQSPRYKIIEKRQSVAFWCNPISGHATLYWYQQILGQGPKLLIQFQNNGVVDDSQLPKDRFSAERLKGVDSTLKIQPAKLEDSAVYLCASSFVQGKAFGSGTRLTVV.

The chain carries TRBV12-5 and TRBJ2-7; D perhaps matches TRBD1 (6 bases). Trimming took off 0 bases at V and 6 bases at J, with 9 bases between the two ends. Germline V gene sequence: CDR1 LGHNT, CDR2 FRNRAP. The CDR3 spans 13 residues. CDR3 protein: CASGLVTGLEQYF. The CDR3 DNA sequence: TGTGCTAGTGGTTTGGTGACAGGTCTCGAGCAGTACTTC.

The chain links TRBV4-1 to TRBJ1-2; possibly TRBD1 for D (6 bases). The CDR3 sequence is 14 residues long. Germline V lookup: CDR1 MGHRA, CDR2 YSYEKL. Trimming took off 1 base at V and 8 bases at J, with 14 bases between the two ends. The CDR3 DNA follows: TGCGCCAGCAGCCAAGGGGCCGGGACATCGGGCTACACCTTC. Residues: CASSQGAGTSGYTF.

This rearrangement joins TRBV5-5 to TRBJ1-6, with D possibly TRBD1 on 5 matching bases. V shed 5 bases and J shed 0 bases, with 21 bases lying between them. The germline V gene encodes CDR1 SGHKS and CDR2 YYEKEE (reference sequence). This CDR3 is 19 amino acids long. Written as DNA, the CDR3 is TGTGCCAGCAGAACTATAGACAGCTATAACAGCTCCTATAATTCACCCCTCCACTTT. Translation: CASRTIDSYNSSYNSPLHF. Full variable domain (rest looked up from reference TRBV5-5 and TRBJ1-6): DAGVTQSPTHLIKTRGQQVTLRCSPISGHKSVSWYQQVLGQGPQFIFQYYEKEERGRGNFPDRFSARQFPNYSSELNVNALLLGDSALYLCASRTIDSYNSSYNSPLHFGNGTRLTVT.

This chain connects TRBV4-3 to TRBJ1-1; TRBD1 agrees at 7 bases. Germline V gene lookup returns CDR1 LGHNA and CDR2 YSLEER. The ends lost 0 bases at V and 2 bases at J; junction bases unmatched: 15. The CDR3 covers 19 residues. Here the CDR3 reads CASSQESSGVRDSNTEAFF. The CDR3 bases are TGCGCCAGCAGCCAAGAATCTTCGGGGGTAAGGGACAGCAACACTGAAGCTTTCTTT.

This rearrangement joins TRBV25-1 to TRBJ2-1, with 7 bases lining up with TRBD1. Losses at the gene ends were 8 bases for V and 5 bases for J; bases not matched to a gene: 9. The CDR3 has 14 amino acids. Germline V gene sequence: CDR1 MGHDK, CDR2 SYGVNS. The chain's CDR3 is CASRYRGTNNEQFF. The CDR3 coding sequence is TGTGCCAGCCGTTACAGGGGTACGAACAATGAGCAGTTCTTC.

CDR3 sequence reads: CATSHPDRDSEQYF. CDR3 in DNA: TGTGCCACCAGCCACCCCGACAGGGATAGCGAGCAGTACTTC. The chain is built from TRBV15 and TRBJ2-7; 7 bases agree with TRBD1. The CDR3 extends over 14 amino acids. V shed 5 bases and J 6 bases; nucleotides not matched to a gene: 10. Germline V gene sequence: CDR1 LNHNV, CDR2 YYDKDF (reference sequence).

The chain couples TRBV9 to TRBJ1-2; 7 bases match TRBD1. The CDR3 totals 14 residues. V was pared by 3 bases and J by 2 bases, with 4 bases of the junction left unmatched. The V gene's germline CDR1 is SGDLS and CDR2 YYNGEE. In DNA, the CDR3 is TGTGCCAGCAGCGCGTGGGACAGAAACTATGGCTACACCTTC. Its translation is CASSAWDRNYGYTF.

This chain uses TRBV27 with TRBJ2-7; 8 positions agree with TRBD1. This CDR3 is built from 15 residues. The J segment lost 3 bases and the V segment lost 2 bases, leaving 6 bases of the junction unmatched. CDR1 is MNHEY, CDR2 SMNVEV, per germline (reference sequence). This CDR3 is CASSLGGTGLYEQYF. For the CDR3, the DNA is TGTGCCAGCAGTTTAGGTGGGACAGGCCTCTACGAGCAGTACTTC.

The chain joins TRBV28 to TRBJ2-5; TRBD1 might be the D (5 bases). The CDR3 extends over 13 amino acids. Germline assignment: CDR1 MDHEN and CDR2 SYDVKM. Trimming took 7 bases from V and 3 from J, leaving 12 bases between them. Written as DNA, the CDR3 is TGTGCCAGCAAAAGGAGACAGAAAGAGACCCAGTACTTC. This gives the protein CASKRRQKETQYF.

CDR3 sequence reads: CASSQESGTGSYEQYF. The CDR3 DNA follows: TGCGCCAGCAGCCAAGAAAGCGGGACCGGATCCTACGAGCAGTACTTC. The chain uses TRBV4-1 and TRBJ2-7; 7 bases fit TRBD2. This CDR3 spans 16 amino acids. V dropped 0 bases and J dropped 1; count of bases not matched to a gene: 6. Germline V gives CDR1 MGHRA, CDR2 YSYEKL.

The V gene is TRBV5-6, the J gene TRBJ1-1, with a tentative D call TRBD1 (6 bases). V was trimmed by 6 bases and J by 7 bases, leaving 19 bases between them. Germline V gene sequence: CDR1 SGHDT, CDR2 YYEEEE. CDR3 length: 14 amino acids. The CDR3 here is CASTFVIPQGEAFF. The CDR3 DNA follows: TGTGCCAGCACCTTCGTTATACCACAGGGTGAAGCTTTCTTT.

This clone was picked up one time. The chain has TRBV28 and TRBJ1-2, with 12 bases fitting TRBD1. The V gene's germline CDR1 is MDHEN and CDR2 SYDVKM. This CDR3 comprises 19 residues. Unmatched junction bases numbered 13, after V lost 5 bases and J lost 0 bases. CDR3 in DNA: TGTGCCAGCAGTCATCCAAGCTGGGACAGGGGGCCCTCTAACTATGGCTACACCTTC. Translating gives CASSHPSWDRGPSNYGYTF.

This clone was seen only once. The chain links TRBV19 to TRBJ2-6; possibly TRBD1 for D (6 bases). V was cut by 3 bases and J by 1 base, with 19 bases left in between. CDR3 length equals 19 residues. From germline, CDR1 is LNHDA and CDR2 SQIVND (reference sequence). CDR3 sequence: CASSIPIPWTVSGANVLTF. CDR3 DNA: TGTGCCAGTAGTATTCCAATACCCTGGACAGTTTCTGGGGCCAACGTCCTGACTTTC.